Shown below are 14 T cell receptor beta chains from a single sample sequenced in a study of response to subunit inactivated influenza vaccine. TCRdb fed the RT-PCR reads into MiXCR, producing one record per CDR3 protein. The sample shows hundreds of thousands of distinct CDR3 sequences, about an eighth of them seen only once. The material sequenced was PBMCs from blood, taken on the day of vaccination. The receptors shown here come from a man aged 45-65 years who received an inactivated influenza vaccine.

Remarks on this clonotype: A read error is possible here, since a much larger clone lies one base away. The V and J genes are TRBV5-1 and TRBJ2-7; maybe TRBD2 (6 bases). The CDR3 length is 15 residues. V gave up 5 bases and J gave up 0 bases, with 15 bases separating them. Germline loops: CDR1 SGHRS, CDR2 YFSETQ. The CDR3 DNA follows: TGCGCCAGCAGTCCGGGGGAGTGTTTCTCCTACGAGCAGTACTTC. Protein product: CASSPGECFSYEQYF.

This clonotype was observed a handful of times. The chain carries TRBV6-1 and TRBJ2-7; D is perhaps TRBD1 or TRBD2 (6 bases each). Deletions cut 6 bases from V and 3 bases from J, with 18 bases between. Germline V lookup: CDR1 MNHNS, CDR2 SASEGT. The CDR3 covers 15 residues. CDR3 sequence (DNA): TGTGCCAGCAGCCCCGGGTGGGGGGCGTTCTACGAGCAGTACTTC. Translation gives CASSPGWGAFYEQYF.

V gene TRBV5-1 combines with J gene TRBJ2-5; D call uncertain. Germline V lookup: CDR1 SGHRS, CDR2 YFSETQ. Trimming removed 0 bases from V and 5 bases from J, with 11 bases in between. The CDR3 is 14 amino acids. CDR3 DNA sequence: TGCGCCAGCAGCTTGGCCGGCCCTACGGAGACCCAGTACTTC. It is translated as CASSLAGPTETQYF.

There are a few counts of this clonotype. The chain links TRBV5-6 to TRBJ2-1; 9 bases map to TRBD1. CDR1 is SGHDT and CDR2 is YYEEEE in the germline V gene. The CDR3 runs 16 residues. After removal of 4 bases from V and 4 bases from J, the junction contained 9 bases not matched to a gene. The CDR3 loop reads CASSIPGQGLYNEQFF. CDR3 nucleotides: TGTGCCAGCAGCATTCCGGGACAGGGTTTGTACAATGAGCAGTTCTTC. The whole variable domain, filled in from reference TRBV5-6 and TRBJ2-1, reads DAGVTQSPTHLIKTRGQQVTLRCSPKSGHDTVSWYQQALGQGPQFIFQYYEEEERQRGNFPDRFSGHQFPNYSSELNVNALLLGDSALYLCASSIPGQGLYNEQFFGPGTRLTVL.

This chain links TRBV11-2 with TRBJ2-1; D may be TRBD1 (5 bases). V lost 1 base to trimming and J lost 6 bases, with 25 bases between them. This CDR3 comprises 19 residues. CDR1 and CDR2 (germline): SGHAT, FQNNGV. CDR3 coding DNA: TGTGCCAGCAGCTTAGTGGGGCTCCCGGCCGAGATTAAGGGCAATGAGCAGTTCTTC. It is translated as CASSLVGLPAEIKGNEQFF.

The genes are TRBV7-2 and TRBJ2-1; 7 bases align to TRBD1. The germline V gene has CDR1 SGHTA and CDR2 FQGNSA. The V and J ends lost 6 bases and 2 bases, in that order; junction bases with no gene match: 7. The CDR3 is 15 amino acids. The CDR3 DNA reads as TGTGCCAGCAGTCCTGTGGGACAGCCCTACAATGAGCAGTTCTTC. Protein: CASSPVGQPYNEQFF.

The J gene is TRBJ2-7, the V gene TRBV10-3; 11 nucleotides match TRBD2. This CDR3 has 15 residues. J lost 2 bases, V lost 6 bases, and 6 bases had no gene match. Germline loops: CDR1 ENHRY, CDR2 SYGVKD. CDR3 sequence: CAIRAGLAATYEQYF. The CDR3 DNA is TGTGCCATCAGGGCGGGACTAGCGGCAACCTACGAGCAGTACTTC.

The rearrangement links TRBV7-2 to TRBJ2-5, with no clear D. CDR1 SGHTA and CDR2 FQGNSA come from the germline V gene. This CDR3 contains 14 residues. V lost 4 bases and J 5 bases, leaving 14 bases between the germline ends. The CDR3 reads CASSSPPGGETQYF. The DNA for the CDR3 is TGTGCCAGCAGCTCCCCCCCCGGTGGGGAGACCCAGTACTTC.

The chain uses TRBV28 and TRBJ1-1; D ambiguous. Looked up from germline, CDR1 is MDHEN and CDR2 is SYDVKM. The CDR3 totals 16 residues. V was cut by 5 bases and J by 11 bases, with 27 bases left in between. CDR3 protein: CASSPFSVALVPKAFF. The DNA of the CDR3 is TGTGCCAGCAGTCCATTTTCCGTCGCTTTGGTTCCCAAGGCTTTCTTT.

This clonotype was seen a few times. The V gene is TRBV12-3 or TRBV12-4, the J gene TRBJ2-5; TRBD2 is a possible D gene (7 bases). Trimming stripped 2 bases from V and 5 bases from J, with 15 bases between. There are 15 residues in the CDR3. In nucleotides, the CDR3 is TGTGCCAGCAGTTTAATGGGGGGGGCGCGGGAGACCCAGTACTTC. This encodes CASSLMGGARETQYF.

The chain carries TRBV5-1 and TRBJ2-3, with 10 bases that match TRBD1. Germline values: CDR1 SGHRS, CDR2 YFSETQ. The CDR3 has 16 amino acids. V trimming: 4 bases; J trimming: 2 bases; junction bases outside the gene matches: 7. CDR3 amino acids: CASSLGTGAITDTQYF. The CDR3, as DNA: TGCGCCAGCAGCCTAGGGACAGGGGCGATCACAGATACGCAGTATTTT.

This clonotype was detected only a few times. The V and J genes are TRBV6-2 or TRBV6-3 and TRBJ2-1; 9 bases are shared with TRBD1. The J segment lost 8 bases and the V segment lost 1 base, leaving 9 bases of the junction unmatched. The germline V gene encodes CDR1 MNHEY and CDR2 SVGEGT. The CDR3 is 16 residues long. The CDR3 region is CASSYFGTGPVDEQFF. For the CDR3, the DNA is TGTGCCAGCAGTTACTTCGGGACAGGGCCTGTCGATGAGCAGTTCTTC.

The table lists this clonotype with many counts. The chain joins TRBV5-1 to TRBJ2-4; 8 nucleotides agree with TRBD2. The V gene end was trimmed by 1 base and the J gene end by 1 base; junction bases not matched to a gene: 10. The CDR3 spans 18 residues. Germline V lookup: CDR1 SGHRS, CDR2 YFSETQ. CDR3 DNA: TGCGCCAGCAGCTTGCCCTCTCGGGAGGGTTCGGCCAAAAACATTCAGTACTTC. Protein product: CASSLPSREGSAKNIQYF.

V gene TRBV28 combines with J gene TRBJ2-1, with TRBD1 identical over 7 bases. V lost 6 bases to trimming and J lost 3 bases; unmatched junction nucleotides: 2. The CDR3 sequence is 13 residues long. Germline CDR1 MDHEN, CDR2 SYDVKM. CDR3 residues: CASRTGYYNEQFF. As DNA, the CDR3 is TGTGCCAGCAGGACAGGGTACTACAATGAGCAGTTCTTC. Together with reference TRBV28 and TRBJ2-1, the CDR3 gives the full variable domain: DVKVTQSSRYLVKRTGEKVFLECVQDMDHENMFWYRQDPGLGLRLIYFSYDVKMKEKGDIPEGYSVSREKKERFSLILESASTNQTSMYLCASRTGYYNEQFFGPGTRLTVL.